The 8 T cell receptor beta chains presented below share a single source sample, sequenced in a study of blood T cell repertoires in COVID-19. Repertoires were generated with immunoSEQ multiplex PCR, while TCRdb's copy carries only in-frame clones and drops some. Of approximately 250,000 clones detected, roughly 85% appear once; the ten largest clones hold 5% to 6.5%. Sequencing was performed on peripheral blood. The receptors here all came from a middle-aged man with COVID-19, enrolled during active disease.

The V call is TRBV10-2, the J call TRBJ2-3; possible D gene TRBD2, 7 bases. CDR3 length: 14 amino acids. CDR1 and CDR2 from the germline V gene are WSHSY and SAAADI. Trimming left V 2 bases short and J 4 bases short, with 10 bases between. CDR3 nucleotide sequence: TGCGCCAGCAGTGAGGCGGGGGCTGCAGATACGCAGTATTTT. Translation: CASSEAGAADTQYF.

V gene TRBV14 combines with J gene TRBJ2-5, with D possibly TRBD1 on 5 matching bases. This CDR3 spans 15 amino acids. In germline, CDR1 is SGHDN, CDR2 FVKESK. Trimming pared 0 bases from V and 5 bases from J, leaving 13 bases between. As DNA, the CDR3 is TGTGCCAGCAGCCAAGATTCTACAGGCAGGGAGACCCAGTACTTC. Translating gives CASSQDSTGRETQYF. Based on the CDR3 plus reference TRBV14 and TRBJ2-5, the full variable domain is EAGVTQFPSHSVIEKGQTVTLRCDPISGHDNLYWYRRVMGKEIKFLLHFVKESKQDESGMPNNRFLAERTGGTYSTLKVQPAELEDSGVYFCASSQDSTGRETQYFGPGTRLLVL.

In this sample, this clone turned up a few times. Other DNA sequences of this sample code for an identical CDR3. The gene calls are TRBV9 and TRBJ1-2; D gene unclear. CDR3 length: 14 residues. Germline loops: CDR1 SGDLS, CDR2 YYNGEE. The V and J ends lost 0 bases and 4 bases respectively, with 10 bases between them. CDR3 protein: CASSVEQAPYGYTF. As DNA, the CDR3 is TGTGCCAGCAGCGTAGAGCAGGCTCCCTATGGCTACACCTTC. The complete variable domain, with remaining parts taken from reference TRBV9 and TRBJ1-2, reads DSGVTQTPKHLITATGQRVTLRCSPRSGDLSVYWYQQSLDQGLQFLIQYYNGEERAKGNILERFSAQQFPDLHSELNLSSLELGDSALYFCASSVEQAPYGYTFGSGTRLTVV.

V and J are TRBV27 and TRBJ1-6; no clear D. Trimming left V 5 bases short and J 4 bases short, with 15 bases between. Germline CDR1 and CDR2: MNHEY and SMNVEV (reference sequence). CDR3 length: 16 amino acids. The CDR3 region is CASSPRTTRYNSPLHF. The CDR3 DNA reads as TGTGCCAGCAGTCCTAGAACAACAAGATATAATTCACCCCTCCACTTT.

The V gene is TRBV20-1, the J gene TRBJ2-1, with TRBD1 matching over 7 bases. CDR1 is DFQATT and CDR2 is SNEGSKA in the germline V gene (reference sequence). CDR3 length: 11 amino acids. The J segment lost 10 bases and the V segment lost 2 bases, leaving 2 bases of the junction unmatched. As DNA, the CDR3 is TGCAGTGCTAGATTGGACAGGGAGCAGTTCTTC. Its translation: CSARLDREQFF.

The chain recombines TRBV5-6 with TRBJ1-1; D gene uncertain. Germline V gene sequence: CDR1 SGHDT, CDR2 YYEEEE. The CDR3 loop spans 13 amino acids. Trimming shortened V by 1 base and J by 4 bases, and 8 bases separated the two germline ends. The DNA for the CDR3 is TGTGCCAGCAGCTTGACCGCGGGCACTGAAGCTTTCTTT. It is translated as CASSLTAGTEAFF.

The chain couples TRBV4-2 to TRBJ1-2; D gene unclear. Germline values: CDR1 LGHNA, CDR2 YNFKEQ. V was shortened by 0 bases and J by 5 bases, with 13 bases between the two germline ends. The CDR3 has 15 amino acids. The CDR3 nucleotides are TGTGCCAGCAGCCAAGAGCACCAGGTTGGATATGGCTACACCTTC. This translates into CASSQEHQVGYGYTF.

The rearrangement uses TRBV9 and TRBJ2-1; 10 positions agree with TRBD1. This CDR3 contains 15 residues. Germline V lookup: CDR1 SGDLS, CDR2 YYNGEE. Trimming took 3 bases from V and 10 from J; bases not matched to a gene: 10. The CDR3 sequence: CASSAEDRGLREQFF. The CDR3 nucleotides are TGTGCCAGCAGCGCCGAAGACAGGGGGCTAAGGGAGCAGTTCTTC.